The T cell receptor (beta chain) described here comes from a study of control samples from healthy donors and cancer patients (dated by TCRdb to 2020 to 2021). On this clone: No cognate antigen has been identified for it. Per-base quality was not reported, and no clone a single base away is much larger than it.

The germline V end is reduced by 0 bases and the J end by 4 bases; junction bases left unmatched: 6. The cysteine opens and the phenylalanine closes a CDR3 of 16 amino acids. Only the CDR3 DNA is retained, 48 bases long and in frame from the first base. Per the germline V gene, LGHNA is the CDR1 and YSLEER is the CDR2. The library was produced with the immunoSEQ multiplex PCR assay. TCRdb took over this immuneACCESS table, retaining in-frame rearrangements with V and J assigned. Such tables are incomplete; in checked studies, under half of the missing clones stem from an unresolved V gene, and the remainder is unexplained. The sample yields more than 100,000 clones; roughly nine tenths were counted once. The top ten constitute 7.8% of the sample.

This receptor was identified in a woman aged 18-30 years in good health. Rearrangement joined TRBV4-3 to TRBJ1-3; 7 nucleotides in the junction match TRBD1. The material sequenced was blood. The sequenced DNA: TGCGCCAGCAGCCAAGACCCGACAGGGAGGGGAAACACCATATATTTT. Its translation reads: CASSQDPTGRGNTIYF.